Reported below is one T cell receptor beta chain. This CDR3 contains 17 residues. With V trimmed by 7 bases and J by 6 bases, 15 bases remained unmatched. CDR1 SGHNT and CDR2 YENEEA come from the germline V gene. Regions amplified from RNA transcripts were the TCR beta CDR3 regions. TCR CDR3 regions were first amplified by RT-PCR with HTBI primers. Using its own MiXCR run on the multiplex PCR reads, TCRdb lists one record per CDR3 protein. Of some 500,000 distinct CDR3 sequences in the sample, approximately 15% were seen once. These data originate in a study of T cells in Graves' hyperthyroidism and ophthalmopathy.

The genes are TRBV11-3 and TRBJ2-7; TRBD2 matches 13 bases. The TCR sequence derives from a woman in her late teens or twenties with Graves' hyperthyroidism. Sequencing was performed on blood. The CDR3 DNA sequence: TGTGCCAGCAACGGACTAGCGGGAGAAGGAGGGGTCTCCGAGCAGTACTTC. Its protein product is CASNGLAGEGGVSEQYF.